There are many counts of the clone carrying this T cell receptor (beta chain). Its antigen is unknown. The data were obtained in a study of CD8 T cells in ankylosing spondylitis. Study results and caveats: Matched ankylosing spondylitis synovial fluid reportedly showed significant enrichment of disease-linked clones. Some motif variants were previously reported in reactive arthritis synovial fluid and blood.

Each TCR beta library was made by quantitative 5'-RACE that incorporated molecular barcodes. TCRdb re-called the 5' RACE reads with MiXCR, one entry per CDR3 protein. The sample has about 320,000 distinct CDR3 sequences, 11% seen once; the top ten hold roughly 9.5%. The junction had 10 bases not matched to a gene; V was cut back by 6 bases and J by 6 bases. CDR3 length: 14 amino acids. The chain carries TRBV12-3 or TRBV12-4 and TRBJ2-5; TRBD1 agrees at 7 bases. The sequencing sample was made of blood, either unsorted or a sorted T cell fraction (not recorded which). This sequence originates from a female donor with ankylosing spondylitis or in good health (not recorded which). The chain's CDR3 is CASRKQGSLQTQYF. CDR3 DNA sequence: TGTGCCAGCAGGAAACAGGGGTCATTACAGACCCAGTACTTC.